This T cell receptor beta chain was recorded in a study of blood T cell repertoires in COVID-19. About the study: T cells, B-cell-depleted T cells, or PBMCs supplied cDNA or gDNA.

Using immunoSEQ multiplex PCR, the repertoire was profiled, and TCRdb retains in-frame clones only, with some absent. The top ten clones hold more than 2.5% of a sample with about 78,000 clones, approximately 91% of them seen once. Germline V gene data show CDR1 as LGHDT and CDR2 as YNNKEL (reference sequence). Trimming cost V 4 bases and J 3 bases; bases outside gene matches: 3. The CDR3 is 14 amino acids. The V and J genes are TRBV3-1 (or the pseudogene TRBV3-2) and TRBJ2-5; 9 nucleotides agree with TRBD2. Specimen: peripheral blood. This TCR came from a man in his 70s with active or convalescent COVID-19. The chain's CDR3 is CASSRRLAEETQYF. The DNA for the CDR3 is TGTGCCAGCAGCCGACGACTAGCGGAAGAGACCCAGTACTTC.